Listed below are T cell receptor beta chains from one sample, sequenced in a study of blood T cell repertoires in COVID-19. TCRdb's copy holds only in-frame clones and misses some; the assay was immunoSEQ multiplex PCR. The table lists 200,000 to 250,000 clones, roughly 84% of them singletons. Input material: peripheral blood. Receptor source: a man aged 50-59 years with active or convalescent COVID-19. Both conserved end residues are trimmed from each CDR3. The D gene is left open where the match is weak.

J gene: TRBJ2-1; D gene: TRBD1; V gene: TRBV7-2; CDR3 length: 10; CDR3 protein: AIWTGNNEQF
J gene: TRBJ1-5; D gene: TRBD1; V gene: TRBV5-1; CDR3 length: 12; CDR3 protein: ASSEGTGDQPQH
J gene: TRBJ2-6; D gene: .; V gene: TRBV5-4; CDR3 length: 16; CDR3 protein: ASSTTGRLASGANVLT
J gene: TRBJ1-1; D gene: .; V gene: TRBV29-1; CDR3 length: 11; CDR3 protein: SATQIRHTEAF
J gene: TRBJ1-4; D gene: .; V gene: TRBV28; CDR3 length: 16; CDR3 protein: ASSTEPLREGLGQKLF
J gene: TRBJ2-4; D gene: TRBD2; V gene: TRBV7-2; CDR3 length: 15; CDR3 protein: ASSLVSGGVAKNIQY
J gene: TRBJ1-3; D gene: .; V gene: TRBV15; CDR3 length: 12; CDR3 protein: ATSEDSSGNTIY
J gene: TRBJ2-3; D gene: .; V gene: TRBV4-2; CDR3 length: 13; CDR3 protein: ASSQETSYTDTQY
J gene: TRBJ1-1; D gene: .; V gene: TRBV5-5; CDR3 length: 12; CDR3 protein: ASSLASLNTEAF
J gene: TRBJ2-3; D gene: TRBD1; V gene: TRBV4-3; CDR3 length: 13; CDR3 protein: ASSRTGAQSGTQY
J gene: TRBJ1-3; D gene: .; V gene: TRBV7-9; CDR3 length: 14; CDR3 protein: ASSPGLLTSGNTIY
J gene: TRBJ1-1; D gene: .; V gene: TRBV12-3/TRBV12-4; CDR3 length: 11; CDR3 protein: ASSGGQNTEAF
J gene: TRBJ2-3; D gene: TRBD1; V gene: TRBV5-4; CDR3 length: 15; CDR3 protein: ASSLGTGPLSTDTQY
J gene: TRBJ2-3; D gene: .; V gene: TRBV28; CDR3 length: 12; CDR3 protein: ASREGTSTDTQY
J gene: TRBJ1-6; D gene: .; V gene: TRBV28; CDR3 length: 10; CDR3 protein: ASSNDGLPLH
J gene: TRBJ2-5; D gene: TRBD1; V gene: TRBV6-6; CDR3 length: 12; CDR3 protein: ASSGGRGSETQY
J gene: TRBJ1-2; D gene: .; V gene: TRBV5-8; CDR3 length: 11; CDR3 protein: ASSSRFGGGYT
J gene: TRBJ2-7; D gene: TRBD2; V gene: TRBV13; CDR3 length: 12; CDR3 protein: ASSSGLTTYEQY
J gene: TRBJ1-3; D gene: TRBD1; V gene: TRBV4-1; CDR3 length: 14; CDR3 protein: ASSQPRQGRVNTIY
J gene: TRBJ2-1; D gene: TRBD2; V gene: TRBV4-2; CDR3 length: 16; CDR3 protein: ASSQEAEGGGLLNEQF
J gene: TRBJ1-2; D gene: .; V gene: TRBV7-9; CDR3 length: 14; CDR3 protein: ASSLGDGIGGYGYT
J gene: TRBJ2-5; D gene: .; V gene: TRBV25-1; CDR3 length: 12; CDR3 protein: ASSSPGVWETQY
J gene: TRBJ2-1; D gene: .; V gene: TRBV5-4; CDR3 length: 13; CDR3 protein: ASSLFQGGYNEQF
J gene: TRBJ2-3; D gene: TRBD2; V gene: TRBV7-3; CDR3 length: 13; CDR3 protein: ASSLAGGSWDTQY
J gene: TRBJ2-1; D gene: .; V gene: TRBV19; CDR3 length: 11; CDR3 protein: ASSGHYFNEQF
J gene: TRBJ1-1; D gene: TRBD1; V gene: TRBV28; CDR3 length: 13; CDR3 protein: ASSSRTGKNTEAF
J gene: TRBJ2-7; D gene: TRBD1; V gene: TRBV11-2; CDR3 length: 10; CDR3 protein: ASGLGGHEQY
J gene: TRBJ2-1; D gene: TRBD2; V gene: TRBV4-3; CDR3 length: 14; CDR3 protein: ASSQGLAGGGNEQF
J gene: TRBJ2-1; D gene: .; V gene: TRBV4-3; CDR3 length: 15; CDR3 protein: ASSRLTGIDSYNEQF
J gene: TRBJ2-1; D gene: TRBD1; V gene: TRBV19; CDR3 length: 14; CDR3 protein: ASSNFRDRGQNEQF
J gene: TRBJ2-3; D gene: .; V gene: TRBV5-4; CDR3 length: 15; CDR3 protein: ASSRKPQVSSTDTQY
J gene: TRBJ1-2; D gene: .; V gene: TRBV2; CDR3 length: 13; CDR3 protein: ASSKTASTNYGYT
J gene: TRBJ1-1; D gene: TRBD1; V gene: TRBV7-2; CDR3 length: 15; CDR3 protein: ASSSQGDRGRNTEAF
J gene: TRBJ2-2; D gene: .; V gene: TRBV29-1; CDR3 length: 10; CDR3 protein: SVALNTGELF
J gene: TRBJ1-5; D gene: .; V gene: TRBV11-2; CDR3 length: 11; CDR3 protein: ASSQTANQPQH
J gene: TRBJ1-1; D gene: TRBD1; V gene: TRBV18; CDR3 length: 12; CDR3 protein: ASSLGTGGLGAF
J gene: TRBJ2-3; D gene: TRBD2; V gene: TRBV5-4; CDR3 length: 15; CDR3 protein: ASSLETSGGAGDTQY
J gene: TRBJ1-1; D gene: .; V gene: TRBV19; CDR3 length: 15; CDR3 protein: ASSQRVGSGMNTEAF